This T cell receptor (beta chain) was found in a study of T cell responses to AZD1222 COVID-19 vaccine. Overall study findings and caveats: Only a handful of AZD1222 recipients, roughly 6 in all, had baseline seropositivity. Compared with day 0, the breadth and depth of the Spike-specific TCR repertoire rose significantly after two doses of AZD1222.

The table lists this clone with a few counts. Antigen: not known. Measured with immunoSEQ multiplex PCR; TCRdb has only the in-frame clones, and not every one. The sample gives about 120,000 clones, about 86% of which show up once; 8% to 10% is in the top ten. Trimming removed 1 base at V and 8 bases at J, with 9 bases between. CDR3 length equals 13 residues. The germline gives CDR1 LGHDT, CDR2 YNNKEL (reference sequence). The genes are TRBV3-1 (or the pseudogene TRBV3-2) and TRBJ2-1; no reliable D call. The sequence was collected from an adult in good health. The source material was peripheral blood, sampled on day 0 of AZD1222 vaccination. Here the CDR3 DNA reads TGTGCCAGCAGCCAAGCGTCCGTGCATGAGCAGTTCTTC. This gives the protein CASSQASVHEQFF.